Listed here is a single T cell receptor (beta chain). Its antigen is undetermined. These data come from a study of T cell responses to AZD1222 COVID-19 vaccine. General observations from the study: Possibly, clonal diversity was underestimated; donors were largely white British and included more females. Scientists sampled the repertoires only once the peak T cell response had passed. Spike-specific TCRs gained breadth and depth after people received two AZD1222 doses.

V dropped 2 bases and J dropped 3 bases, with 11 bases sitting between them. Germline-derived CDR1 and CDR2 are SGHRS and YFSETQ. The CDR3 loop spans 14 amino acids. Second-dose timings of about 4 or about 12 weeks were pooled. Repertoires were generated with immunoSEQ multiplex PCR, while TCRdb's copy carries only in-frame clones and drops some. The data contain over 150,000 clones, roughly 90% of them singletons. The specimen comprised peripheral blood, sampled 28 days after the second AZD1222 dose. V gene TRBV5-1 combines with J gene TRBJ1-1; weak D call: TRBD1 (6 bases). This TCR came from an adult who received the AZD1222 COVID-19 vaccine. The CDR3 DNA reads TGCGCCAGCAGCTTCGAGGCAGGGGACACTGAAGCTTTCTTT. It codes for CASSFEAGDTEAFF.